This T cell receptor (beta chain) was captured in a study of T cell responses to AZD1222 COVID-19 vaccine. Concerning this clone: Antigen: not known.

Using immunoSEQ multiplex PCR, the repertoire was profiled, and TCRdb retains in-frame clones only, with some absent. The sample has 95,000 to 150,000 clones; around 84% are singletons. Study conclusions and caveats: Vaccine-associated CD4 TCRs spanned spike, dominant at 160-218 and 743-854. Two AZD1222 doses significantly raised spike-specific TCR breadth and depth over controls. It should be noted that donors were predominantly white British and more often female, and clonal diversity was possibly underestimated. Just six AZD1222 recipients were seropositive at baseline.

Germline V gene sequence: CDR1 MDHEN, CDR2 SYDVKM. V lost 6 bases to trimming and J lost 7 bases; unmatched junction nucleotides: 9. CDR3 size: 15 residues. The sequencing here drew on peripheral blood, taken on day 0 of AZD1222 vaccination. The TCR sequence derives from an adult in good health. The chain links TRBV28 to TRBJ1-4; 9 nucleotides match TRBD1. CDR3 sequence: CASRSPGQGLEKLFF. CDR3 in DNA: TGTGCCAGCAGGTCTCCGGGACAGGGTCTTGAAAAACTGTTTTTT.